Sequencing of this T cell receptor beta chain was carried out in a study of blood T cell repertoires in COVID-19. Measured with immunoSEQ multiplex PCR; TCRdb has only the in-frame clones, and not every one. The data contain hundreds of thousands of clones, 85% to 90% of them singletons. Germline V CDR1 and CDR2: MNHEY, SVGEGT. The CDR3 extends over 18 amino acids. V trimming: 5 bases; J trimming: 1 base; junction bases outside the gene matches: 4. Two consecutive negative NP/OP PCR tests, clearance, or resolved symptoms defined Cohort 3 recovery. The clonotype originates from a woman aged 45 to 65 who had recovered from COVID-19. The material sequenced was PBMCs or T cells enriched from blood (not recorded which). The chain has TRBV6-2 or TRBV6-3 and TRBJ2-2, with 16 bases fitting TRBD2. The CDR3 DNA reads TGTGCCAGCAGTGGGACTAGCGGGAGGGCAGAGAACACCGGGGAGCTGTTTTTT. Translating gives CASSGTSGRAENTGELFF.